A single sample gave rise to the 13 T cell receptor beta chains below, sequenced in a study of T cells in Graves' hyperthyroidism and ophthalmopathy (dated by TCRdb to between 2018 and 2020). The library was prepared using multiplex PCR. TCRdb lists the instrument as Illumina HiSeq 2000. Amplification of TCR beta CDR3 regions was carried out from RNA transcripts. The first round of RT-PCR for the TCR CDR3 was performed with the HTBI primer set and the Qiagen OneStep RT-PCR kit. TCRdb handled the public reads itself, with Q25 trimming in fastp and clone calling in MiXCR, and kept productive beta chains. Each entry is one CDR3 protein sequence, shown with its most common DNA and genes. For this sample there are 200,000 to 250,000 distinct CDR3 sequences; over 15% appear just once. The ten largest clones capture under 35% of the sample. Sample: blood. These receptors were collected from a woman aged 18-29 years with Graves' ophthalmopathy.

In its sample, this clonotype was seen many times. This rearrangement joins TRBV7-3 to TRBJ2-6, with D hard to call. Germline V gene lookup returns CDR1 SGHTA and CDR2 FQGTGA. CDR3 length equals 14 residues. V lost 6 bases and J 1 base, leaving 7 bases between the germline ends. The CDR3 reads CASSYTSGANVLTF. The CDR3 coding sequence is TGTGCCAGCAGTTATACTTCTGGGGCCAACGTCCTGACTTTC.

This clonotype was observed many times. V is TRBV29-1 and J is TRBJ2-3; 9 bases line up with TRBD1. Germline V lookup: CDR1 SQVTM, CDR2 ANQGSEA. J gave up 3 bases and V 7 bases, and 2 bases lay outside the gene matches. The CDR3 contains 12 residues. CDR3 in amino acids: CSGGQGTDTQYF. The CDR3 DNA follows: TGCAGCGGAGGACAGGGGACAGATACGCAGTATTTT.

This clonotype was seen only a few times. The chain joins TRBV5-8 to TRBJ2-1, with 7 positions matching TRBD1. The CDR3 covers 16 residues. Losses at the gene ends were 2 bases for V and 4 bases for J; bases not matched to a gene: 9. Per the germline V gene, CDR1 is SGHTS and CDR2 is YDEGEE. The CDR3 coding sequence is TGTGCCAGCAGCTTACTTCCGGGACAGATTTACAATGAGCAGTTCTTC. It encodes CASSLLPGQIYNEQFF.

This clonotype was seen many times. This chain connects TRBV7-2 to TRBJ1-2; tentatively, D is TRBD1 (5 bases). The CDR3 length is 17 residues. CDR1 and CDR2 from the germline V gene are SGHTA and FQGNSA. The V and J ends lost 2 bases and 6 bases respectively, with 22 bases between them. The CDR3 DNA sequence: TGTGCCAGCAGCTTAAGGCAATTCGGGGCAGGGTTCAATGGCTACACCTTC. Translating gives CASSLRQFGAGFNGYTF.

This clonotype came up many times. This sequence joins TRBV20-1 and TRBJ1-1; 8 bases line up with TRBD1. Unmatched junction bases numbered 6, after V lost 0 bases and J lost 0 bases. The CDR3 sequence is 16 residues long. Germline V gene sequence: CDR1 DFQATT, CDR2 SNEGSKA (reference sequence). The CDR3 protein is CSARDVGTGMNTEAFF. CDR3 nucleotides: TGCAGTGCTAGAGATGTGGGGACAGGCATGAACACTGAAGCTTTCTTT.

This clonotype was seen repeatedly, ten times or more. CDR3 sequence reads: CASTLTQGVGETQYF. As DNA, the CDR3 is TGCGCCAGCACTCTAACCCAAGGCGTCGGAGAGACCCAGTACTTC. The chain has TRBV5-1 and TRBJ2-5; D ambiguous. Germline V gene sequence: CDR1 SGHRS, CDR2 YFSETQ. Between the trimmed V and J ends, which lost 6 bases and 4 bases, there was a span of 19 bases. The CDR3 extends over 15 amino acids.

This clonotype was counted ten times or more. The chain couples TRBV20-1 to TRBJ2-5; TRBD2 aligns across 7 bases. Germline V lookup: CDR1 DFQATT, CDR2 SNEGSKA (reference sequence). Trimming took 1 base from V and 3 from J; bases not matched to a gene: 5. The CDR3 contains 14 residues. This CDR3 reads CSARASGLKETQYF. The CDR3 bases are TGCAGTGCTAGAGCTAGCGGATTAAAAGAGACCCAGTACTTC.

This clonotype was detected ten times or more. J is TRBJ1-1 and V is TRBV7-9; the D is unclear. The CDR3 spans 13 residues. V dropped 5 bases and J dropped 5 bases, with 12 bases sitting between them. Germline CDR1 SEHNR, CDR2 FQNEAQ (reference sequence). This CDR3 reads CASSHPGWTEAFF. In nucleotides, the CDR3 is TGTGCCAGCAGCCACCCCGGTTGGACTGAAGCTTTCTTT.

Ten or more counts support this clonotype. The V gene is TRBV7-2, the J gene TRBJ2-3; D not resolved. The length of the CDR3 is 16 residues. Trimming cost V 3 bases and J 0 bases, with 13 bases left between them. The V gene's germline CDR1 is SGHTA and CDR2 FQGNSA. The CDR3 is CASSFWRTSSTDTQYF. DNA for the CDR3: TGTGCCAGCAGCTTTTGGCGGACCTCTAGCACAGATACGCAGTATTTT.

This clonotype was recorded at least ten times. This sequence joins TRBV12-3 or TRBV12-4 and TRBJ2-5; D remains unclear. The CDR3 is 15 amino acids. The V and J ends lost 5 bases and 5 bases respectively, with 18 bases between them. For the CDR3, the DNA is TGTGCCAGCAGTCCCCGGCATTCGCCGGACGAGACCCAGTACTTC. Protein sequence: CASSPRHSPDETQYF.

This clonotype occurred many times. This sequence joins TRBV7-6 and TRBJ2-1, with D unresolved. Germline CDR1 reads SGHVS; CDR2 reads FNYEAQ. The CDR3 is 16 amino acids. The ends were cut back, 5 bases at V and 0 bases at J, with 14 bases in the middle. CDR3 region: CASSPRGVTSYNEQFF. The DNA for the CDR3 is TGTGCCAGCAGCCCCCGTGGGGTAACCTCCTACAATGAGCAGTTCTTC. The variable domain in full, completed from reference TRBV7-6 and TRBJ2-1, reads GAGVSQSPRYKVTKRGQDVALRCDPISGHVSLYWYRQALGQGPEFLTYFNYEAQQDKSGLPNDRFSAERPEGSISTLTIQRTEQRDSAMYRCASSPRGVTSYNEQFFGPGTRLTVL.

This clonotype has a count of ten or more. In DNA, the CDR3 is TGCGCCAGCAGCCAAGATGGCACCGCGACAGGGGGTAGAGAGACCCAGTACTTC. Translated: CASSQDGTATGGRETQYF. V usage is TRBV4-3 and J usage is TRBJ2-5, with 9 positions matching TRBD1. Per germline, CDR1 LGHNA and CDR2 YSLEER. CDR3 length equals 18 residues. Trimming at V came to 0 bases and at J to 4 bases, leaving 12 bases not matched to a gene.

V and J are TRBV7-8 and TRBJ2-7; 12 nucleotides match TRBD1. Per the germline V gene, CDR1 is SGHVS and CDR2 is FQNEAQ. CDR3 length: 17 amino acids. Trimming cost V 2 bases and J 5 bases; bases outside gene matches: 10. The CDR3 nucleotides are TGTGCCAGCAGCTTACGTGGGACAGGGGGCCGGGGGGACGAGCAGTACTTC. It is translated as CASSLRGTGGRGDEQYF.